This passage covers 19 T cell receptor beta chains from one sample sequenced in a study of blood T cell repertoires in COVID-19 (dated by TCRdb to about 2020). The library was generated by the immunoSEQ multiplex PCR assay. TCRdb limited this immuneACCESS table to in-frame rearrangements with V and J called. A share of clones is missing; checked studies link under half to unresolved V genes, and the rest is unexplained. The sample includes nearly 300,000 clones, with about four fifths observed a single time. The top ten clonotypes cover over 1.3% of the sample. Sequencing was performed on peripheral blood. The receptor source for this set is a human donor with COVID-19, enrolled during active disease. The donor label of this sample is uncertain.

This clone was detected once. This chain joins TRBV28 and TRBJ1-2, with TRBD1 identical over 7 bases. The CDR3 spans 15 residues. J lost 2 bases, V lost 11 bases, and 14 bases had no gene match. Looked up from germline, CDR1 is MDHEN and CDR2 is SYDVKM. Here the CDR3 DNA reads TGTGCCTCGTCATCTGGGGGACAGCCCAACTATGGCTACACCTTC. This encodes CASSSGGQPNYGYTF.

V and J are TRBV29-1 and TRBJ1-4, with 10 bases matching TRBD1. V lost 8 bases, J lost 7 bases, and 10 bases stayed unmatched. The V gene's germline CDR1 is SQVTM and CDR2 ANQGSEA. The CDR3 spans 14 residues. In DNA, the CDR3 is TGCAGCATTCTTACCGGGACAGGGGCTGAAAAACTGTTTTTT. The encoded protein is CSILTGTGAEKLFF.

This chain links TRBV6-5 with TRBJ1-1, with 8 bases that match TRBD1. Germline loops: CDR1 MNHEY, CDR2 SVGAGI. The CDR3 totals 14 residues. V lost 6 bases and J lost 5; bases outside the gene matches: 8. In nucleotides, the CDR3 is TGTGCCAGCAGAACTTCAGGGGGCGGGACTGAAGCTTTCTTT. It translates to CASRTSGGGTEAFF.

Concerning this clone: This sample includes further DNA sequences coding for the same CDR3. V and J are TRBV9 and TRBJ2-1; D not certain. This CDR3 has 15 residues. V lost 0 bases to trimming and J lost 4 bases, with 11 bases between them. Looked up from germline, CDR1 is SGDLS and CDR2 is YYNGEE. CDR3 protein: CASSVGASGYNEQFF. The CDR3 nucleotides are TGTGCCAGCAGCGTAGGAGCTAGTGGGTACAATGAGCAGTTCTTC.

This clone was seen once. CDR3 sequence: CASSPTGASEAFF. The CDR3, as DNA: TGTGCCAGCAGCCCGACAGGGGCGAGTGAAGCTTTCTTT. This chain links TRBV11-2 with TRBJ1-1, with 8 nucleotides matching TRBD1. CDR1 and CDR2 from the germline V gene are SGHAT and FQNNGV. V lost 5 bases to trimming and J lost 7 bases; unmatched junction nucleotides: 6. CDR3 length: 13 residues.

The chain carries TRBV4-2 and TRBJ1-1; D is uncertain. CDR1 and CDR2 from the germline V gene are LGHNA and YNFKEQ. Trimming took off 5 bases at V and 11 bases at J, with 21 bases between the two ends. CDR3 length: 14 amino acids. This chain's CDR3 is CASSDGGGLLEAFF. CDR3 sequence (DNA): TGTGCCAGCAGCGATGGAGGAGGCCTCCTTGAGGCTTTCTTT.

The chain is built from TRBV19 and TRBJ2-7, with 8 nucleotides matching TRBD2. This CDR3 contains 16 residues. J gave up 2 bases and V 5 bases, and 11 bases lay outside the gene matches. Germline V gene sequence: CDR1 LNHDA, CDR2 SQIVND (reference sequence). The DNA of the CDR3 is TGTGCCAGTAGTGGCTCAACTAGCGGCGGACCCTACGAGCAGTACTTC. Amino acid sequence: CASSGSTSGGPYEQYF.

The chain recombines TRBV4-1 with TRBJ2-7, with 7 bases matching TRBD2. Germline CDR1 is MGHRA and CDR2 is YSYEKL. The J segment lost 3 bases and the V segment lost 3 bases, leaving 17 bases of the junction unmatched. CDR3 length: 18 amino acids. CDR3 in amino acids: CASSQASRWPREDYEQYF. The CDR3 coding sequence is TGCGCCAGCAGCCAGGCTTCTAGATGGCCTCGGGAGGACTACGAGCAGTACTTC.

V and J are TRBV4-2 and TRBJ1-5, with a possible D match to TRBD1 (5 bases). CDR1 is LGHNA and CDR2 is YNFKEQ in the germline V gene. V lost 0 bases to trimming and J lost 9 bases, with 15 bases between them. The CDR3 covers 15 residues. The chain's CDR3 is CASSQEGRALRPQHF. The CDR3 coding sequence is TGTGCCAGCAGCCAAGAGGGCAGGGCCTTGAGGCCCCAGCATTTT.

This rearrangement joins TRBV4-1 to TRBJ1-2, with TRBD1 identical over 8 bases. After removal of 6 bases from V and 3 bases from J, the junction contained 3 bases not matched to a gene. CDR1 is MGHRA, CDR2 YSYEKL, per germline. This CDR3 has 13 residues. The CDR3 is CASRKDRDYGYTF. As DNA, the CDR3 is TGCGCCAGCAGAAAGGACAGGGACTATGGCTACACCTTC.

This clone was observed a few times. The CDR3: CASSPETTGGPIGDTGELFF. In DNA, the CDR3 is TGTGCCAGCAGCCCGGAAACTACGGGAGGGCCAATTGGGGACACCGGGGAGCTGTTTTTT. The V call is TRBV9, the J call TRBJ2-2; 8 nucleotides agree with TRBD2. V lost 4 bases, J lost 3 bases, and 20 bases stayed unmatched. CDR1 and CDR2 from the germline V gene are SGDLS and YYNGEE. The CDR3 loop spans 20 amino acids. Supplemented by reference TRBV9 and TRBJ2-2, the full variable domain reads DSGVTQTPKHLITATGQRVTLRCSPRSGDLSVYWYQQSLDQGLQFLIQYYNGEERAKGNILERFSAQQFPDLHSELNLSSLELGDSALYFCASSPETTGGPIGDTGELFFGEGSRLTVL.

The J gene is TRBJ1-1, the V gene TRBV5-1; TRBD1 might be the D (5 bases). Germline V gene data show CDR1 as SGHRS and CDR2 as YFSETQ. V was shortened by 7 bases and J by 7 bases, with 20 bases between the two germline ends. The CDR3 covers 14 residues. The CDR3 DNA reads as TGCGCCAGCGTACCCTCGGGTCTCGGGGGTGAAGCTTTCTTT. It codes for CASVPSGLGGEAFF. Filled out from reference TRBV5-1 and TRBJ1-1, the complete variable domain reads KAGVTQTPRYLIKTRGQQVTLSCSPISGHRSVSWYQQTPGQGLQFLFEYFSETQRNKGNFPGRFSGRQFSNSRSEMNVSTLELGDSALYLCASVPSGLGGEAFFGQGTRLTVV.

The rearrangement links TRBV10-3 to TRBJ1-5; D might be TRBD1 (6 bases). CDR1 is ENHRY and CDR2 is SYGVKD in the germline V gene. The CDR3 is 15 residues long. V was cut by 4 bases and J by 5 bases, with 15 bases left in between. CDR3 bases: TGTGCCATCAGTGGGGGTACAGGGTCGGATCAGCCCCAGCATTTT. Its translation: CAISGGTGSDQPQHF.

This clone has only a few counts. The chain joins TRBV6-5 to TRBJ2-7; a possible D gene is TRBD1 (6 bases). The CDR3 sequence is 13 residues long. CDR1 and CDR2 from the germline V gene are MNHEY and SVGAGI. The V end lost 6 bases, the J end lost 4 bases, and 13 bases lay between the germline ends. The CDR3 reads CASRTGTSYEQYF. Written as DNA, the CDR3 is TGTGCCAGCAGGACCGGGACATCGTACGAGCAGTACTTC.

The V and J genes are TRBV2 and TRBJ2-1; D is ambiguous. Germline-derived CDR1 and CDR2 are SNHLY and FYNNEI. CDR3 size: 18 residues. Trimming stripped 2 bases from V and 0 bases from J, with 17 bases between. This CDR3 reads CASSEFLLILSSYNEQFF. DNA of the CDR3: TGTGCCAGCAGTGAATTCCTTCTAATACTAAGCTCCTACAATGAGCAGTTCTTC. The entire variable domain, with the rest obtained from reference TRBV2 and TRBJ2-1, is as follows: EPEVTQTPSHQVTQMGQEVILRCVPISNHLYFYWYRQILGQKVEFLVSFYNNEISEKSEIFDDQFSVERPDGSNFTLKIRSTKLEDSAMYFCASSEFLLILSSYNEQFFGPGTRLTVL.

The DNA of the CDR3 is TGTGCCAGCAGCCAAACGGGAGCACCATACAATGAGCAGTTCTTC. Amino acids: CASSQTGAPYNEQFF. This chain uses TRBV5-8 with TRBJ2-1; perhaps TRBD2 as D (6 bases). CDR1 SGHTS and CDR2 YDEGEE come from the germline V gene. The CDR3 consists of 15 residues. Trimming left V 4 bases short and J 4 bases short, with 15 bases between.

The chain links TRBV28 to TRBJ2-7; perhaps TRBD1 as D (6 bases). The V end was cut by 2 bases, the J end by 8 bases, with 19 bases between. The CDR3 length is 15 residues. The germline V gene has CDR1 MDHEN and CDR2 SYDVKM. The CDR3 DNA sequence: TGTGCCAGCAGTTTACAAGACAGGTACACCTTAAAGCAGTACTTC. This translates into CASSLQDRYTLKQYF.

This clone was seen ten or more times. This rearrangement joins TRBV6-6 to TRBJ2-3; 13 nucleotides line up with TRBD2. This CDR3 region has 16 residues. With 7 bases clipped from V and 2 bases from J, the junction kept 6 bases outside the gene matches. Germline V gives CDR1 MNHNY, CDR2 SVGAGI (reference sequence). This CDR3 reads CASTPGTSGITDTQYF. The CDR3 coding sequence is TGTGCCAGCACCCCAGGGACTAGCGGGATCACAGATACGCAGTATTTT.

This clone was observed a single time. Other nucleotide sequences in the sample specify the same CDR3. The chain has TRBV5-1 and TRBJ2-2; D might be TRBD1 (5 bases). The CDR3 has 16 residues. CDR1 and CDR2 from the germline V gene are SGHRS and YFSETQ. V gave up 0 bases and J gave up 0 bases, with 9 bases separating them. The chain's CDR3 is CASSLVGAPNTGELFF. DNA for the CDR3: TGCGCCAGCAGCTTGGTTGGGGCTCCGAACACCGGGGAGCTGTTTTTT.